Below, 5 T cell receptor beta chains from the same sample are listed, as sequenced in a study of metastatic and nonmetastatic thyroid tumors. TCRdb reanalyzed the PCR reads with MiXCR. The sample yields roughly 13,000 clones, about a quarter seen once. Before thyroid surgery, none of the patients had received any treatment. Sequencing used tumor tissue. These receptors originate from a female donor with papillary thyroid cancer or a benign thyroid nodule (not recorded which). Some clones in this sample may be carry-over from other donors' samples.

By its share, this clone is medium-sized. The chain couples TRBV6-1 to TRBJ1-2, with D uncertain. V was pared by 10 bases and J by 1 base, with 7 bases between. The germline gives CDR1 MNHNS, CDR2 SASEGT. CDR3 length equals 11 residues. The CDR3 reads CANMYNYGYTF. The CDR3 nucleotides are TGTGCCAACATGTATAACTATGGCTACACCTTC.

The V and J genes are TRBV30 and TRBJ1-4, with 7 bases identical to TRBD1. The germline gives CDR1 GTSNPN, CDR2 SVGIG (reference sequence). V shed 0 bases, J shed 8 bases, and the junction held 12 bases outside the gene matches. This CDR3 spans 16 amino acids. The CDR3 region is CAWSVVGQLRGEKLFF. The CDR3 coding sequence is TGTGCCTGGAGTGTGGTGGGACAGTTACGAGGGGAAAAACTGTTTTTT.

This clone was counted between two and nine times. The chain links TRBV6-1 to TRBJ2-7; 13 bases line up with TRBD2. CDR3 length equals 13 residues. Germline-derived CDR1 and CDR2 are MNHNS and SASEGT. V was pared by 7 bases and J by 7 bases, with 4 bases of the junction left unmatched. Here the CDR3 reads CASIRTSGSEQYF. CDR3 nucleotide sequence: TGTGCCAGCATCCGGACTAGCGGGAGTGAGCAGTACTTC.

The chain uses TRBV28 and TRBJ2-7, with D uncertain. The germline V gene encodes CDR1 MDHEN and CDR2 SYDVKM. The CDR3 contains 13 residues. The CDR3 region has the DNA TGTTTCAGCAGATATAACGACGACTACGAGCAGTACTTC. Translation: CFSRYNDDYEQYF. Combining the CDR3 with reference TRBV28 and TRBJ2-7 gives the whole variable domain DVKVTQSSRYLVKRTGEKVFLECVQDMDHENMFWYRQDPGLGLRLIYFSYDVKMKEKGDIPEGYSVSREKKERFSLILESASTNQTSMYLCFSRYNDDYEQYFGPGTRLTVT.

The CDR3 region is CAWGAGNSGNTIYF. The DNA of the CDR3 is TGTGCCTGGGGGGCGGGGAACTCTGGAAACACCATATATTTT. V and J are TRBV30 and TRBJ1-3, with D possibly matching TRBD1 (5 bases). This CDR3 contains 14 residues. V lost 5 bases, J lost 0 bases, and 11 bases lay in between. In germline, CDR1 is GTSNPN, CDR2 SVGIG (reference sequence).